The present T cell receptor (beta chain) was sequenced within a study of blood T cell repertoires in COVID-19. Study-wide background: The United States, Italy and Spain provided the acute and convalescent COVID-19 samples. Nucleic acid was either cDNA or gDNA, and it came from T cells, B-cell-depleted T cells, or PBMCs.

Trimming shortened V by 5 bases and J by 5 bases, and 19 bases separated the two germline ends. Germline CDR1 is MDHEN and CDR2 is SYDVKM. The CDR3 length is 16 residues. Methods used by the authors: Reference gene primer amplification gave estimated nucleated cell counts. The data were produced by immunoSEQ multiplex PCR, yet TCRdb's version contains in-frame clones alone and is incomplete. The D gene and trimming were derived from the DNA, and the V and J assignments and clone size from that table. The top ten clones hold around 7% of a sample with 91,000 or so clones, approximately 82% of them seen once.

The specimen sequenced was peripheral blood. This clonotype originated in a man aged 45-65 years with active or convalescent COVID-19. This chain uses TRBV28 with TRBJ1-5, with D possibly being TRBD1 (5 bases). The CDR3 DNA is TGTGCCAGCAGTCCAGCCGGGAGGGGTATCGATCAGCCCCAGCATTTT. Its protein is CASSPAGRGIDQPQHF.